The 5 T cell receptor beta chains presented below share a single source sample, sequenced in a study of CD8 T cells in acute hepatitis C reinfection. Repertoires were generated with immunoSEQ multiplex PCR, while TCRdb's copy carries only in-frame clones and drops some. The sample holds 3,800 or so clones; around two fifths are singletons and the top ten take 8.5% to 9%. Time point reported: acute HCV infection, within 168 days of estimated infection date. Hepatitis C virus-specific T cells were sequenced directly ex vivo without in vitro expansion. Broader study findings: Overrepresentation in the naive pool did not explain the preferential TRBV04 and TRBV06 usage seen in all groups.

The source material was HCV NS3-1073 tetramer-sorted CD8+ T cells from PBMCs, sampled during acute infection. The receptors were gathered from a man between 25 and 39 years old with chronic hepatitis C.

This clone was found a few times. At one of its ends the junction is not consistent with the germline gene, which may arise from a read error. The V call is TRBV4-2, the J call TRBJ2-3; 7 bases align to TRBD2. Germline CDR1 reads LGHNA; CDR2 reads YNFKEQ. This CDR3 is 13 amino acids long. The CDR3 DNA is TGTGCCAGCAGCCAAGAGGGGAGGGCCAACCCCCTTTTT. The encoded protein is CASSQEGRANPLF.

CDR3 DNA sequence: TGTGCCAGCAGCCAAGAGGTGGGTGATCAGCCCCAGCATTTT. Amino acids: CASSQEVGDQPQHF. This rearrangement joins TRBV4-2 to TRBJ1-5; D is unclear. CDR3 length: 14 amino acids. V was shortened by 0 bases and J by 5 bases, with 8 bases between the two germline ends. Germline V gene sequence: CDR1 LGHNA, CDR2 YNFKEQ.

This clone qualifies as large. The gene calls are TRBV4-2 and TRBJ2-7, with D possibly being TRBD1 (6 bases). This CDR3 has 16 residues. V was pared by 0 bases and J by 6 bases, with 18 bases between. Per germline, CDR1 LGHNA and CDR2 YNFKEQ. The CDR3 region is CASSQETGGTWGEQYF. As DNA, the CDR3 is TGTGCCAGCAGCCAAGAGACAGGAGGTACTTGGGGCGAGCAGTACTTC.

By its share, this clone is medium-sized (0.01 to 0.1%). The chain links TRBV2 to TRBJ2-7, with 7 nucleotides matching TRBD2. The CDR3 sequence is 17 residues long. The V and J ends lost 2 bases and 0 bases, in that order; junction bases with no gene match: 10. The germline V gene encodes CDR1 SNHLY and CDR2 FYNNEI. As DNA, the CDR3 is TGTGCCAGCAGTGAAATCCCCGGGACTACGATCTCCTACGAGCAGTACTTC. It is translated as CASSEIPGTTISYEQYF.

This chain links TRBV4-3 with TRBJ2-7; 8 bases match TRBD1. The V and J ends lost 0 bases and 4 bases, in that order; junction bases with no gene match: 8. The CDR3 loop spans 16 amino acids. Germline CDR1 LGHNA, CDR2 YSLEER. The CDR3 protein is CASSQDWAGGVYEQYF. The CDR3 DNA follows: TGCGCCAGCAGCCAAGATTGGGCAGGGGGCGTTTACGAGCAGTACTTC.